What follows are 11 T cell receptor beta chains derived from one specimen sequenced in a study of vaccination and CD4 T cells after COVID-19. Cultured CD4+ T-cell DNA underwent Oncomine TCR Beta short-read sequencing. TCRdb re-derived calls from the PCR reads in MiXCR, one entry per CDR3 protein. This table has more than 20,000 distinct CDR3 sequences, approximately 70% appearing once. Described treatment: roughly 10-day PBMC culture with coronavirus spike peptide pools or control peptides (ViraFEST assay). For these receptors, no antigen is known. Sequencing used CD4+ T cells from blood, cultured in vitro. The origin of the receptors is a human donor who had recovered from COVID-19.

This chain connects TRBV19 to TRBJ1-1; D not resolved. This CDR3 has 13 residues. The germline V and J ends were trimmed by 4 bases and 11 bases, with 17 bases remaining between them. Germline V gives CDR1 LNHDA, CDR2 SQIVND (reference sequence). CDR3 sequence: CASSTRSPDMAFF. CDR3 nucleotide sequence: TGTGCCAGTAGTACCAGGTCCCCTGACATGGCTTTCTTT.

The V and J genes are TRBV7-3 and TRBJ1-6, with D possibly matching TRBD1 (6 bases). The CDR3 length is 15 residues. CDR1 and CDR2 (germline): SGHTA, FQGTGA. The V end lost 2 bases, the J end lost 5 bases, and 10 bases lay between the germline ends. This chain's CDR3 is CASSLRGADNSPLHF. The CDR3 DNA sequence: TGTGCCAGCAGCTTACGGGGGGCAGATAATTCACCCCTCCACTTT.

J is TRBJ2-7 and V is TRBV7-2; no definite D call. V was cut by 5 bases and J by 2 bases, with 7 bases left in between. The CDR3 contains 12 residues. Per germline, CDR1 SGHTA and CDR2 FQGNSA. As DNA, the CDR3 is TGTGCCAGCAGCCACGATACCTACGAGCAGTACTTC. Protein product: CASSHDTYEQYF.

The chain recombines TRBV27 with TRBJ1-5, with D maybe TRBD1 (5 bases). V was pared by 3 bases and J by 2 bases, with 14 bases between. Germline loops: CDR1 MNHEY, CDR2 SMNVEV (reference sequence). The CDR3 extends over 16 amino acids. CDR3 in DNA: TGTGCCAGCAGTTTGTACGCCTCGGGGGGCAATCAGCCCCAGCATTTT. As protein: CASSLYASGGNQPQHF.

The rearrangement links TRBV7-3 to TRBJ2-3; D gene unclear. This CDR3 is 13 amino acids long. V was pared by 5 bases and J by 7 bases, with 13 bases between. Germline CDR1 is SGHTA and CDR2 is FQGTGA. The CDR3 is CASSPGSLNTQYF. The DNA of the CDR3 is TGTGCCAGCAGCCCTGGCAGTTTGAATACGCAGTATTTT.

This clonotype has just one count. V gene TRBV20-1 combines with J gene TRBJ1-1; 7 bases fit TRBD1. Germline loops: CDR1 DFQATT, CDR2 SNEGSKA (reference sequence). The CDR3 loop spans 22 amino acids. V was pared by 6 bases and J by 9 bases, with 40 bases of the junction left unmatched. In nucleotides, the CDR3 is TGCAGTGCCCAAAAGGGGGGGACAGCGGCTTCGTCGAAGCGGGCAGGATTCGTAAAAGCTTTCTTT. Translating it yields CSAQKGGTAASSKRAGFVKAFF.

The chain uses TRBV29-1 and TRBJ2-5, with TRBD1 as a possible D gene (5 bases). The CDR3 is 15 amino acids. CDR1 SQVTM and CDR2 ANQGSEA come from the germline V gene. Trimming pared 7 bases from V and 2 bases from J, leaving 20 bases between. The CDR3 reads CSGQRGTGMQETQYF. The CDR3 DNA sequence: TGCAGCGGCCAAAGGGGTACAGGAATGCAAGAGACCCAGTACTTC.

The chain recombines TRBV30 with TRBJ1-6; the match to TRBD1 covers 9 bases. V was pared by 4 bases and J by 10 bases, with 5 bases of the junction left unmatched. Germline V CDR1 and CDR2: GTSNPN, SVGIG (reference sequence). This CDR3 contains 13 residues. The CDR3 is CAWNRGRRSPLHF. The CDR3 nucleotides are TGTGCCTGGAACAGGGGGCGTAGATCACCCCTCCACTTT.

This clonotype was seen once. The chain has TRBV7-6 and TRBJ2-1, with a tentative D call TRBD2 (6 bases). CDR1 is SGHVS, CDR2 FNYEAQ, per germline. Trimming took off 1 base at V and 7 bases at J, with 14 bases between the two ends. CDR3 length: 15 amino acids. The CDR3, as DNA: TGTGCCAGCAGCTTAGGAGACCGAGGGAGGAATGAGCAGTTCTTC. Protein: CASSLGDRGRNEQFF.

The chain recombines TRBV20-1 with TRBJ1-2, with 7 bases aligning to TRBD1. The CDR3 has 15 amino acids. With V trimmed by 1 base and J by 6 bases, 11 bases remained unmatched. The germline V gene encodes CDR1 DFQATT and CDR2 SNEGSKA (reference sequence). The CDR3: CSARVPLAGGHGYTF. The CDR3 DNA is TGCAGTGCTAGAGTCCCCCTAGCAGGGGGGCATGGCTACACCTTC.

V usage is TRBV20-1 and J usage is TRBJ1-2, with D possibly being TRBD1 (5 bases). This CDR3 spans 13 amino acids. The V end lost 6 bases, the J end lost 2 bases, and 13 bases lay between the germline ends. Germline assignment: CDR1 DFQATT and CDR2 SNEGSKA (reference sequence). The CDR3 is CSAPDGQNYGYTF. In DNA, the CDR3 is TGCAGTGCCCCGGACGGACAAAACTATGGCTACACCTTC.